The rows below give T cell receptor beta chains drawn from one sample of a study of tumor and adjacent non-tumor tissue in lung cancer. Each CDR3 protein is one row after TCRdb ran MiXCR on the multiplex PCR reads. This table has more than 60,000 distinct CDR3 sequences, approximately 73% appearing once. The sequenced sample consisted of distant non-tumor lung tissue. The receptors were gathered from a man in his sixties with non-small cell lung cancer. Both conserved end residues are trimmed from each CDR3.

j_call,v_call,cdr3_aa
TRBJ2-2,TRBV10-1,ATSVGGPTGELF
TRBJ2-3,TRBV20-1,SALFWAHIDTQY
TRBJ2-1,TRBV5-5,ASSLLLTLRGYNEQF
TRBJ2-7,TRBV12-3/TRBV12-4,ANSLSYEQY
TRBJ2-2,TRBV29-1,TVVDQDRTNTGELF
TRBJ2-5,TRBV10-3,AISGGREIQY
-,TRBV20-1,SALFWAHTDTQH
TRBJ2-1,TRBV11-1,ASSFDTYSTNGHF
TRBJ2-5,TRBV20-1,SARDERILY
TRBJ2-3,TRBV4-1,ASSQDTGQDNTDTQY
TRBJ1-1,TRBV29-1,STSAGRDTEAF
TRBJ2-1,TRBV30,AWSSSMASGAVQF
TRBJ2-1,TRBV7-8,ASSSWTSRSDNDQF
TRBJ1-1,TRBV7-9,ASNFDSVANEAF
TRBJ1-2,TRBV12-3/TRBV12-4,ASSLALQDYGYT
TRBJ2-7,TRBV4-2,ASSQAVGREPLNEQY
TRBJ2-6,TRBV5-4,FSNLVRSGANVLT
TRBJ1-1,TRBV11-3,ASSPDGRNTEAF
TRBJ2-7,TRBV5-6,PSSFGQGLD
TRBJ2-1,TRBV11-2,ASSRGRISGSNNEQF
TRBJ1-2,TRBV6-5,ASRNIIGQGSYGYT
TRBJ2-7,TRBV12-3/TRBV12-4,ASSIGGYEQY
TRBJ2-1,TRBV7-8,ASSPLSPRDEQF
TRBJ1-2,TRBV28,ASSPEVYGYT
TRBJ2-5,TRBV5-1,ASSSEHQETQY
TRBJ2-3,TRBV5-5,TSSGLEGTDMQY
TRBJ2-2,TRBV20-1,SASGGMNTGELF
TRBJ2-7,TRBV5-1,ATSLKGRSYEQY
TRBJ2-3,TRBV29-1,SAQTGAGSIDPRY
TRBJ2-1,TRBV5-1,ASIWSTAESSYNEQF
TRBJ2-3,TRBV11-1,VSSPGTGFTNTLY